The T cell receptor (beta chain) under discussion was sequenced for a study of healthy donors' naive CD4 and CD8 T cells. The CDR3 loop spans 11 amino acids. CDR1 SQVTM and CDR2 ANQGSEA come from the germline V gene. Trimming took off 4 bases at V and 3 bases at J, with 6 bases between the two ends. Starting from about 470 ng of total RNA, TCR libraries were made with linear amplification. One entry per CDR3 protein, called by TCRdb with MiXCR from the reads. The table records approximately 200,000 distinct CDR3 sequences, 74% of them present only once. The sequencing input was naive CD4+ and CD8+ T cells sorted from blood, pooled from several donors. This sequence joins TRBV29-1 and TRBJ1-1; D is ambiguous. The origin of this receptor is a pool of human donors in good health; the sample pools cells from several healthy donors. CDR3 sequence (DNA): TGCAGCGTTGGCTCCTACACTGAAGCTTTCTTT. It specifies CSVGSYTEAFF.